Below, 19 T cell receptor beta chains from the same sample are listed, as sequenced in a study of cytomegalovirus exposure and HLA in healthy donors. The primer mix had 60 Vbeta and 13 Jbeta primers. Libraries were prepared by immunoSEQ multiplex PCR; TCRdb keeps only in-frame clonotypes and omits some of them. The top ten hold 1% to 1.4% of the sample, which has around 190,000 clones, about 90% seen once. The specimen sequenced was PBMCs. Receptor source: a boy aged 2-15 years in good health and CMV-seronegative.

This chain links TRBV7-3 with TRBJ1-1; TRBD1 aligns across 7 bases. V shed 5 bases, J shed 5 bases, and the junction held 5 bases outside the gene matches. Germline-derived CDR1 and CDR2 are SGHTA and FQGTGA. The CDR3 covers 13 residues. The CDR3 coding sequence is TGTGCCAGCAGCCCCCAGGGGGGAACTGAAGCTTTCTTT. This sequence encodes CASSPQGGTEAFF.

This clone was seen a few times. The chain couples TRBV28 to TRBJ2-7, with 8 positions matching TRBD2. Trimming took 5 bases from V and 5 from J; bases not matched to a gene: 8. Germline V gives CDR1 MDHEN, CDR2 SYDVKM. There are 14 residues in the CDR3. As DNA, the CDR3 is TGTGCCAGCAGTCCCACGGGGGGGCGCGACGAGCAGTACTTC. Its protein product is CASSPTGGRDEQYF.

The J gene is TRBJ2-1, the V gene TRBV7-9; 7 nucleotides match TRBD2. Germline CDR1 is SEHNR and CDR2 is FQNEAQ (reference sequence). V trimming: 4 bases; J trimming: 0 bases; junction bases outside the gene matches: 9. The CDR3 is 17 amino acids. The CDR3 spells CASSSPRGRLSYNEQFF. Written as DNA, the CDR3 is TGTGCCAGCAGCTCCCCCCGCGGGAGACTCTCCTACAATGAGCAGTTCTTC.

This chain links TRBV6-6 with TRBJ1-5; no reliable D call. Germline lookup yields CDR1 MNHNY and CDR2 SVGAGI (reference sequence). V dropped 4 bases and J dropped 6 bases, with 10 bases sitting between them. The CDR3 totals 13 residues. The CDR3: CASSSFSVQPQHF. CDR3 DNA: TGTGCCAGCAGTTCATTTAGCGTTCAGCCCCAGCATTTT.

This chain links TRBV6-5 with TRBJ1-2; tentatively, D is TRBD1 (6 bases). CDR1 is MNHEY, CDR2 SVGAGI, per germline. V lost 7 bases, J lost 6 bases, and 15 bases lay in between. The CDR3 length is 13 residues. CDR3 region: CASNPAGVNGYTF. The CDR3 DNA follows: TGTGCCAGCAACCCGGCAGGGGTTAATGGCTACACCTTC.

The gene calls are TRBV10-1 and TRBJ2-7; 9 bases line up with TRBD2. Germline CDR1 is WNHNN and CDR2 is SYGVQD (reference sequence). This CDR3 spans 16 amino acids. The trim removed 0 bases at V and 1 base at J, leaving 4 bases unmatched. CDR3 sequence reads: CASSESSGLASYEQYF. The DNA of the CDR3 is TGCGCCAGCAGTGAGTCTTCTGGACTAGCGTCCTACGAGCAGTACTTC.

The chain is built from TRBV28 and TRBJ1-2; D not resolved. Trimming removed 6 bases at V and 5 bases at J, with 10 bases between. Germline V gene sequence: CDR1 MDHEN, CDR2 SYDVKM. This CDR3 is 12 amino acids long. Here the CDR3 DNA reads TGTGCCAGCAGCTATAACAGTTATGGCTACACCTTC. This encodes CASSYNSYGYTF.

The chain joins TRBV2 to TRBJ1-2; 7 bases map to TRBD1. V lost 5 bases, J lost 1 base, and 19 bases stayed unmatched. The CDR3 sequence is 19 residues long. Germline CDR1 and CDR2: SNHLY and FYNNEI. This CDR3 is CASSSAIDTGTDYNYGYTF. CDR3 bases: TGTGCCAGCAGTTCCGCTATCGATACCGGGACAGATTATAACTATGGCTACACCTTC. The variable domain in full, completed from reference TRBV2 and TRBJ1-2, reads EPEVTQTPSHQVTQMGQEVILRCVPISNHLYFYWYRQILGQKVEFLVSFYNNEISEKSEIFDDQFSVERPDGSNFTLKIRSTKLEDSAMYFCASSSAIDTGTDYNYGYTFGSGTRLTVV.

The chain links TRBV28 to TRBJ2-7, with D perhaps TRBD1 (5 bases). This CDR3 is 12 amino acids long. V was cut by 11 bases and J by 4 bases, with 15 bases left in between. Per the germline V gene, CDR1 is MDHEN and CDR2 is SYDVKM. The CDR3 loop is CAAAGPIYEQYF. CDR3 nucleotide sequence: TGTGCCGCGGCAGGGCCAATTTACGAGCAGTACTTC. The full variable domain, its missing parts supplied by reference TRBV28 and TRBJ2-7, is DVKVTQSSRYLVKRTGEKVFLECVQDMDHENMFWYRQDPGLGLRLIYFSYDVKMKEKGDIPEGYSVSREKKERFSLILESASTNQTSMYLCAAAGPIYEQYFGPGTRLTVT.

This clone was seen more than once but under ten times. The chain is built from TRBV4-1 and TRBJ1-4; 8 bases map to TRBD1. This CDR3 spans 17 amino acids. Trimming cost V 1 base and J 6 bases; bases outside gene matches: 10. Germline V lookup: CDR1 MGHRA, CDR2 YSYEKL. The CDR3 DNA reads TGCGCCAGCAGCCAAGTGTATGGATCAGGGGGCTATGAAAAACTGTTTTTT. It yields the protein CASSQVYGSGGYEKLFF.

This clone turned up a few times. The chain combines TRBV7-9 with TRBJ1-1; 10 bases align to TRBD1. Germline loops: CDR1 SEHNR, CDR2 FQNEAQ (reference sequence). V shed 5 bases, J shed 0 bases, and the junction held 3 bases outside the gene matches. CDR3 length equals 15 residues. For the CDR3, the DNA is TGTGCCAGCAGCCCGACAGGGGGCCTGAACACTGAAGCTTTCTTT. Translating it yields CASSPTGGLNTEAFF.

This chain uses TRBV27 with TRBJ2-7, with D possibly TRBD2 on 5 matching bases. The CDR3 sequence is 17 residues long. V was clipped by 2 bases and J by 3 bases, with 20 bases between them. CDR1 and CDR2 from the germline V gene are MNHEY and SMNVEV (reference sequence). CDR3 residues: CASSLVPRFGGNYEQYF. The CDR3 bases are TGTGCCAGCAGTTTAGTCCCGAGATTCGGAGGAAACTACGAGCAGTACTTC.

This rearrangement joins TRBV5-4 to TRBJ2-1; no reliable D call. Germline loops: CDR1 SGHNT, CDR2 YYREEE (reference sequence). Trimming took off 4 bases at V and 10 bases at J, with 18 bases between the two ends. The CDR3 sequence is 14 residues long. For the CDR3, the DNA is TGTGCCAGCAGCCACCCCCGGCGAGTGCGGGAGCAGTTCTTC. Amino acids: CASSHPRRVREQFF.

The V and J genes are TRBV4-1 and TRBJ1-6, with 9 bases fitting TRBD1. The CDR3 spans 12 residues. J lost 8 bases, V lost 8 bases, and 1 base had no gene match. Germline lookup yields CDR1 MGHRA and CDR2 YSYEKL. The CDR3 region is CASGTGYSPLHF. The CDR3 bases are TGCGCCAGCGGGACAGGGTATTCACCCCTCCACTTT.

On this clone: Other DNA sequences in the same sample also yield this CDR3. The chain is built from TRBV6-1 and TRBJ1-2; 8 bases fit TRBD1. The CDR3 has 16 amino acids. J gave up 5 bases and V 4 bases, and 12 bases lay outside the gene matches. Germline CDR1 reads MNHNS; CDR2 reads SASEGT. CDR3 coding DNA: TGTGCCAGCAGTGCTCCAACCGGACAGGGAAAATATGGCTACACCTTC. It translates to CASSAPTGQGKYGYTF.

This clone was observed a few times. The rearrangement uses TRBV5-6 and TRBJ2-1; TRBD1 might be the D (6 bases). The CDR3 spans 15 residues. V lost 1 base and J lost 6, with 14 bases in between. Germline CDR1 is SGHDT and CDR2 is YYEEEE. The CDR3 loop reads CASSLTAGAANEQFF. CDR3 bases: TGTGCCAGCAGCTTGACGGCAGGGGCAGCCAATGAGCAGTTCTTC. The variable domain in full, with the rest retrieved from reference TRBV5-6 and TRBJ2-1, is DAGVTQSPTHLIKTRGQQVTLRCSPKSGHDTVSWYQQALGQGPQFIFQYYEEEERQRGNFPDRFSGHQFPNYSSELNVNALLLGDSALYLCASSLTAGAANEQFFGPGTRLTVL.

This sequence joins TRBV7-9 and TRBJ2-1; D is undetermined. V lost 5 bases to trimming and J lost 7 bases, with 6 bases between them. This CDR3 contains 11 residues. Looked up from germline, CDR1 is SEHNR and CDR2 is FQNEAQ (reference sequence). The CDR3 bases are TGTGCCAGCAGCCCTTTTAATGAGCAGTTCTTC. It is translated as CASSPFNEQFF.

This clone was seen only a few times. The V call is TRBV6-5, the J call TRBJ1-3; D not certain. Per the germline V gene, CDR1 is MNHEY and CDR2 is SVGAGI. The V gene lost 6 bases and the J gene lost 0 bases, with 12 bases spanning the gap. The CDR3 extends over 15 amino acids. CDR3: CASSRTESSGNTIYF. The DNA for the CDR3 is TGTGCCAGCAGCCGCACTGAGAGCTCTGGAAACACCATATATTTT.

J is TRBJ1-1 and V is TRBV5-1; tentatively, D is TRBD1 (5 bases). With 2 bases removed from V and 4 bases from J, the gap between germline ends came to 12 bases. Germline loops: CDR1 SGHRS, CDR2 YFSETQ. This CDR3 has 14 residues. This chain's CDR3 is CASSLGAGVTEAFF. The CDR3 DNA sequence: TGCGCCAGCAGCTTAGGGGCTGGTGTCACTGAAGCTTTCTTT.